This T cell receptor beta chain was captured by sequencing in a study of CXCR3-negative and CXCR3-positive naive CD8 T cells. UMI-tagged TRB cDNA libraries were built via 5' RACE. Reprocessing the 5' RACE reads, TCRdb reports a single entry for every CDR3 protein and omits DNA. This sample's table has around 81,000 distinct CDR3 sequences. Study observations and caveats: TRBV-TRBJ usage matched between naive CXCR3-negative and CXCR3-positive cells but not between memory cells. Across naive subsets, surface CD5 expression was comparable, and TCR strength was inferred from properties of the TRB CDR3. Memory CD8+ cells had much lower diversity, and both naive subsets had comparably high diversity.

Germline V gene sequence: CDR1 SGHRS, CDR2 YFSETQ. The CDR3 covers 13 residues. On this clonotype itself: The antigen remains unidentified.

Naive CD8+ T cells showed CD45RO-CCR7+CD27+CD95-. The specimen sequenced was naive CXCR3- CD8+ T cells from blood. The subset: CD45RO-CCR7+CD27+CD95- naive CD8+ T cells lacking CXCR3 (TNR3-). The chain carries TRBV5-1 and TRBJ2-1. The clonotype was recovered from a human donor in good health. Some clones in this sample may be carry-over from other donors' samples. The CDR3 loop is CASSPGEGNEQFF.